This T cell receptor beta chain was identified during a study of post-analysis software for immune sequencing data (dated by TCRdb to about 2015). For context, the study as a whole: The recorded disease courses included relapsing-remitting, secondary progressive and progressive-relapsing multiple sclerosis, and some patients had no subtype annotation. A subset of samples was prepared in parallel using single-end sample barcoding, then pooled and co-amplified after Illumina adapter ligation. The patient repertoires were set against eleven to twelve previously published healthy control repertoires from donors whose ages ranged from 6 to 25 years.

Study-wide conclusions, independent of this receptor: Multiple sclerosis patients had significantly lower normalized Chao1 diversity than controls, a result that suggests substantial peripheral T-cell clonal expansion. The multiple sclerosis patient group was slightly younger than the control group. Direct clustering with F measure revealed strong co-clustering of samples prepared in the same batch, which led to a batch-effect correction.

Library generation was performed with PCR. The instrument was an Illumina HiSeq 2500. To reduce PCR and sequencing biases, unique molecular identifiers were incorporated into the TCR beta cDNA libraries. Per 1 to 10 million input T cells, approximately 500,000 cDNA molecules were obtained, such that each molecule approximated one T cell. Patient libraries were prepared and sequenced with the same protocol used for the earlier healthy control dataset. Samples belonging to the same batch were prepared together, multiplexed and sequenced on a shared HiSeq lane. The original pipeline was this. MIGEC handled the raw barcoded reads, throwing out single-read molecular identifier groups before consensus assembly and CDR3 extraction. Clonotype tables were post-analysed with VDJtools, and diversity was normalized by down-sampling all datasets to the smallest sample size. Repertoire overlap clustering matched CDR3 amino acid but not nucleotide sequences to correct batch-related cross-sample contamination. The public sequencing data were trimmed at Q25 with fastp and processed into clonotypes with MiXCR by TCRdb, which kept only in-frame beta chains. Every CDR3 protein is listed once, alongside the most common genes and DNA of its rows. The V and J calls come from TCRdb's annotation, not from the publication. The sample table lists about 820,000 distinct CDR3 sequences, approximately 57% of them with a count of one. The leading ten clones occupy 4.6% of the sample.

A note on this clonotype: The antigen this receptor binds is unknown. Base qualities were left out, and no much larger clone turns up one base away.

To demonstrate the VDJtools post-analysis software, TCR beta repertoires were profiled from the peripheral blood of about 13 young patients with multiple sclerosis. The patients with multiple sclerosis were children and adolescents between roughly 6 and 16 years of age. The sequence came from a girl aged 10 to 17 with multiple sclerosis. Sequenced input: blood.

The bases read TGTGCCAGCAGCATTGATCTAGCGGGAACCAGGAGCTCCTACGAGCAGTACTTC. Its translation is CASSIDLAGTRSSYEQYF. The V and J genes are TRBV7-8 and TRBJ2-7; TRBD2 lines up with 9 middle nucleotides. Trimmed from V: 5 bases; trimmed from J: 0 bases; junction bases lacking a gene match: 14. For CDR1 and CDR2, the germline V gene lists SGHVS and FQNEAQ. The CDR3 runs 18 residues from the cysteine to the phenylalanine. Only the CDR3 DNA stays, 54 bases, in frame from base 1.